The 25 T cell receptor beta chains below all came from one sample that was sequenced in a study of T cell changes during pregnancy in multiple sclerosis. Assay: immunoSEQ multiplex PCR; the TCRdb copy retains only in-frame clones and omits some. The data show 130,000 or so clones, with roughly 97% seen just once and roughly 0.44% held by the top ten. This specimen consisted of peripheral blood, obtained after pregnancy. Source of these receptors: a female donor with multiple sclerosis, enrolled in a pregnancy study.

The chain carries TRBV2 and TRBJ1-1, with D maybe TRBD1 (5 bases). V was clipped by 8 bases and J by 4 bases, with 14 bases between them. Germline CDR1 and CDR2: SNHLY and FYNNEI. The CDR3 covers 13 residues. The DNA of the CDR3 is TGTGCCAGCCAACAGGTAACAGTCACTGAAGCTTTCTTT. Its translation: CASQQVTVTEAFF.

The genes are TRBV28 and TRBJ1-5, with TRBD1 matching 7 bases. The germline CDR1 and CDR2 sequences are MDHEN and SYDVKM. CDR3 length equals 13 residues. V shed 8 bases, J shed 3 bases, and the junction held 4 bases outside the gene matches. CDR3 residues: CASDGQVNQPQHF. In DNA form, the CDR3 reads TGTGCCAGCGACGGACAGGTCAATCAGCCCCAGCATTTT.

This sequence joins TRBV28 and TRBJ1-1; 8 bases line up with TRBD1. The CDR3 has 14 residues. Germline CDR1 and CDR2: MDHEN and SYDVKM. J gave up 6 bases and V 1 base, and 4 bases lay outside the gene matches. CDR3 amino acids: CASSLYPTGAEAFF. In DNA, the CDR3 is TGTGCCAGCAGTTTATATCCGACAGGGGCTGAAGCTTTCTTT.

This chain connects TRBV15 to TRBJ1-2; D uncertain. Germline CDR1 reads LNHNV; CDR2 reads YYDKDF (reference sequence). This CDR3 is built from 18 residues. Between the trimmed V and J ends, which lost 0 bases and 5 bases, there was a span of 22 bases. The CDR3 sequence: CATSRDLTWESAEYGYTF. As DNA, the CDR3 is TGTGCCACCAGCAGAGATCTAACCTGGGAGTCAGCCGAATATGGCTACACCTTC.

The CDR3 sequence is CASSGAIREQFF. DNA for the CDR3: TGTGCCAGCAGTGGGGCGATCAGGGAGCAGTTCTTC. This rearrangement joins TRBV2 to TRBJ2-1; the D is unclear. Per the germline V gene, CDR1 is SNHLY and CDR2 is FYNNEI. Trimming left V 4 bases short and J 10 bases short, with 11 bases between. The CDR3 sequence is 12 residues long.

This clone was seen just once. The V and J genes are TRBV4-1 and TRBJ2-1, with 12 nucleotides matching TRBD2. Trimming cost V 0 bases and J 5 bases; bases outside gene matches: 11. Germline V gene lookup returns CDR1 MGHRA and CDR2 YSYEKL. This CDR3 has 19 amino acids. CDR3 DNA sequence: TGCGCCAGCAGCCAAGAAGGGCTAGCGGGAGGGCCGAGAAACAATGAGCAGTTCTTC. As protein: CASSQEGLAGGPRNNEQFF.

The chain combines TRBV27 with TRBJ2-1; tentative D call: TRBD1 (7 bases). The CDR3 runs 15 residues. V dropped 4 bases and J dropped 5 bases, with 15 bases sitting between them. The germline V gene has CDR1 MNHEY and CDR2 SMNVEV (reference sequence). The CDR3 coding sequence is TGTGCCAGCAGTTCACGGGGGACAGTAGACAATGAGCAGTTCTTC. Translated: CASSSRGTVDNEQFF.

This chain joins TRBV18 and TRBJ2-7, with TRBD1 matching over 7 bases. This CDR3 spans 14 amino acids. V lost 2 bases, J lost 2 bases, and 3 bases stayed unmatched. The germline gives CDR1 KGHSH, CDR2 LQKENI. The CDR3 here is CASSPDRAAYEQYF. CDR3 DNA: TGTGCCAGCTCACCAGACAGGGCTGCCTACGAGCAGTACTTC. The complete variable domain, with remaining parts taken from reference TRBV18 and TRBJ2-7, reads NAGVMQNPRHLVRRRGQEARLRCSPMKGHSHVYWYRQLPEEGLKFMVYLQKENIIDESGMPKERFSAEFPKEGPSILRIQQVVRGDSAAYFCASSPDRAAYEQYFGPGTRLTVT.

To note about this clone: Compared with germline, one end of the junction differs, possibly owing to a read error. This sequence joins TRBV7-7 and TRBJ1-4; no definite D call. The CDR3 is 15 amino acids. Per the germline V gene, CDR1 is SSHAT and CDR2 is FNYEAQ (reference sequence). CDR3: CASSLREGRGEKLFF. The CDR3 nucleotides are TGTGCTAGCAGCTTACGGGAAGGGCGAGGGGAAAAACTGTTTTTT.

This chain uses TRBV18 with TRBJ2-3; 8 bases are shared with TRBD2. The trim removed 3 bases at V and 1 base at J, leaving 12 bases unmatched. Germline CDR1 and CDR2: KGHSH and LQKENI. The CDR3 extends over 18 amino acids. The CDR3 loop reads CASSPLGVAGPGTDTQYF. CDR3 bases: TGTGCCAGCTCACCCCTCGGAGTAGCGGGACCTGGCACAGATACGCAGTATTTT.

The CDR3 nucleotides are TGTGCCAGCAGTTTAGGAGTGACCAAAAACATTCAGTACTTC. It encodes CASSLGVTKNIQYF. The J gene is TRBJ2-4, the V gene TRBV28; D uncertain. CDR1 is MDHEN and CDR2 is SYDVKM in the germline V gene. The CDR3 is 14 amino acids. Trimming stripped 2 bases from V and 2 bases from J, with 7 bases between.

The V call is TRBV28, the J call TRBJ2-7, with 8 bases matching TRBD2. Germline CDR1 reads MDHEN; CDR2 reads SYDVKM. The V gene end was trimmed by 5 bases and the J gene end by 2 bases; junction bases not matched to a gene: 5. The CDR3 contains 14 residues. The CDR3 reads CASSLSGATYEQYF. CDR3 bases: TGTGCCAGCAGTCTTAGCGGGGCGACCTACGAGCAGTACTTC.

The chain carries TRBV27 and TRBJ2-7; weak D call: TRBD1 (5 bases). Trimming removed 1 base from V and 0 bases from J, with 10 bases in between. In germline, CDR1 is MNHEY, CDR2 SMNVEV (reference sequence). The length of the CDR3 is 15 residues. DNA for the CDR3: TGTGCCAGCAGTTTATACGGACATAGCTCCTACGAGCAGTACTTC. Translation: CASSLYGHSSYEQYF.

The CDR3 protein is CASSYRTSGRNEQFF. CDR3 in DNA: TGTGCCAGCAGCTATCGGACTAGCGGGAGAAATGAGCAGTTCTTC. The chain combines TRBV5-8 with TRBJ2-1, with 13 bases lining up with TRBD2. The CDR3 runs 15 residues. V was clipped by 3 bases and J by 7 bases; unmatched bases: 4. Germline-derived CDR1 and CDR2 are SGHTS and YDEGEE.

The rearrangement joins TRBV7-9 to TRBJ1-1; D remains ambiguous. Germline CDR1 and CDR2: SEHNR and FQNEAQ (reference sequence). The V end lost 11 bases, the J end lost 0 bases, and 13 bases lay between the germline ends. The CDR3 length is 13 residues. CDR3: CAGVEGMNTEAFF. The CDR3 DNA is TGTGCCGGGGTCGAGGGAATGAACACTGAAGCTTTCTTT. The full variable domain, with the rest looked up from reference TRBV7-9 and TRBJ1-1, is DTGVSQNPRHKITKRGQNVTFRCDPISEHNRLYWYRQTLGQGPEFLTYFQNEAQLEKSRLLSDRFSAERPKGSFSTLEIQRTEQGDSAMYLCAGVEGMNTEAFFGQGTRLTVV.

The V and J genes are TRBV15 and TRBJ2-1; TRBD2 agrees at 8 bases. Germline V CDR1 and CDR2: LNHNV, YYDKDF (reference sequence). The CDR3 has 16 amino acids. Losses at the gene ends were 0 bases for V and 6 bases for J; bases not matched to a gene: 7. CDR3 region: CATSRDLGTSVNEQFF. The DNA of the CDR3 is TGTGCCACCAGCAGAGACCTCGGGACTAGTGTCAATGAGCAGTTCTTC.

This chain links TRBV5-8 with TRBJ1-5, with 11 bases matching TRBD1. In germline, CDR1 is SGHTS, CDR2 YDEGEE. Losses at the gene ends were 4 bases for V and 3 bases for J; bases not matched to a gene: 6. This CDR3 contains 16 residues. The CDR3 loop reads CASSLGTGGDNQPQHF. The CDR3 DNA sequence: TGTGCCAGCAGCCTAGGGACAGGGGGTGACAATCAGCCCCAGCATTTT. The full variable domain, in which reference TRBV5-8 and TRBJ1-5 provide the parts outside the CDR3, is EAGVTQSPTHLIKTRGQQATLRCSPISGHTSVYWYQQALGLGLQFLLWYDEGEERNRGNFPPRFSGRQFPNYSSELNVNALELEDSALYLCASSLGTGGDNQPQHFGDGTRLSIL.

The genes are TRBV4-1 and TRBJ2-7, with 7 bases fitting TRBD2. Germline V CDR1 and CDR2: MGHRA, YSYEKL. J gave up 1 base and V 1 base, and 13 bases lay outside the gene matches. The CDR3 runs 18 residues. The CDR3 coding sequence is TGCGCCAGCAGCCAAGGGCCTACGGGAGGTACCCATTCCTACGAGCAGTACTTC. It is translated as CASSQGPTGGTHSYEQYF.

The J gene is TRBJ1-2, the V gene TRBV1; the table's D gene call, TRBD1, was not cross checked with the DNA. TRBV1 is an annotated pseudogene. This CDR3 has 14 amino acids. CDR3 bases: TGCACCAGCAGCCAGCCTCAGGGGGCGGGAGGCTACACCTTC. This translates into CTSSQPQGAGGYTF.

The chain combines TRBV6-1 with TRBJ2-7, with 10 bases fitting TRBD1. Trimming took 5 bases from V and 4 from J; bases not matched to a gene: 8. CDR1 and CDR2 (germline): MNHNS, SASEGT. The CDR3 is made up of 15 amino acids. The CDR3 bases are TGTGCCAGCAGTCGGGGGGGACAGGGGCGTTACGAGCAGTACTTC. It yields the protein CASSRGGQGRYEQYF.

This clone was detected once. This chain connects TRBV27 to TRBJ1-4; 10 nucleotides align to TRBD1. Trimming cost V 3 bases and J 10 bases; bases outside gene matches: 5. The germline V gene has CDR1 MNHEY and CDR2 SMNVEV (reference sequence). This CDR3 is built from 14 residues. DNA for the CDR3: TGTGCCAGCAGTTTGGGGACAGGGGATGGAAAACTGTTTTTT. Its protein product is CASSLGTGDGKLFF.

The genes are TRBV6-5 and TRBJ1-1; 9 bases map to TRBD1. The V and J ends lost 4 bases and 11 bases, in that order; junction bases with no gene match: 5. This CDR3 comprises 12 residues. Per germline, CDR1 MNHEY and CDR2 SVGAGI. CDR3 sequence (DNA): TGTGCCAGCAGTTTGGGACAGGGCCAGGCTTTCTTT. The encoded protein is CASSLGQGQAFF.

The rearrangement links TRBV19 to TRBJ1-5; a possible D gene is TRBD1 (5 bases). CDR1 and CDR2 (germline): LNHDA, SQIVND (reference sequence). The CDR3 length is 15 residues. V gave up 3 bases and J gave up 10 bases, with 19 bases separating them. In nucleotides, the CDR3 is TGTGCCAGTAGTATTGCAGGGTTTACGGGTCATCCCCAGCATTTT. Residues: CASSIAGFTGHPQHF.

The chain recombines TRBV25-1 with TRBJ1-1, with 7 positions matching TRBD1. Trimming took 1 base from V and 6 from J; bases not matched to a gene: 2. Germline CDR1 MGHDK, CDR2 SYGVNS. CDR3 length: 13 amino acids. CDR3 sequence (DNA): TGTGCCAGCAGTGAATCGGGACAGCCTGAAGCTTTCTTT. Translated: CASSESGQPEAFF.

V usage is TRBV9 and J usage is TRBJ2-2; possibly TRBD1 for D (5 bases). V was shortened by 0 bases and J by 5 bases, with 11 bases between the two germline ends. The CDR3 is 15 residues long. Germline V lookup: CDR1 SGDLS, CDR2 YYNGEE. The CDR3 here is CASSVEVGVTGELFF. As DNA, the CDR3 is TGTGCCAGCAGCGTAGAGGTAGGGGTGACCGGGGAGCTGTTTTTT.